The sequence of this TCR beta chain was determined in a study of blood T cell repertoires in COVID-19. Overall study context: PBMCs, B-cell-depleted T cells, or T cells provided the cDNA or gDNA that made up the material.

CDR3 length: 15 residues. V shed 0 bases and J 4 bases; nucleotides not matched to a gene: 1. Germline V gene data show CDR1 as SGHRS and CDR2 as YFSETQ. Clones were sequenced by immunoSEQ multiplex PCR, and TCRdb holds only the in-frame ones, with some missing. The profile shows 150,000 to 200,000 clones, around nine tenths of them singletons. The specimen was peripheral blood. The sequence derives from a woman between 18 and 30 years old who had recovered from COVID-19. This rearrangement joins TRBV5-1 to TRBJ1-5; the match to TRBD1 covers 10 bases. The CDR3: CASSLGTGGNQPQHF. DNA for the CDR3: TGCGCCAGCAGCTTGGGGACAGGGGGAAATCAGCCCCAGCATTTT.